This T cell receptor (beta chain) was found in a study of immune cell composition in non-small cell lung cancer. Worth noting for this clone: The antigen remains unidentified.

Whole-study findings and limits: Tumour-reactive clones were not shown to match dominant in vivo tumour clones.

Trimming removed 4 bases from V and 5 bases from J; junction bases left unmatched: 8. The CDR3 is 17 residues long. The germline V gene encodes CDR1 SNHLY and CDR2 FYNNEI. TCRdb keeps only in-frame clones here, not all; method: immunoSEQ multiplex PCR. The sample yields under 5,000 clones, around three quarters seen once. Sample: lung tumor tissue. The chain couples TRBV2 to TRBJ2-2; 12 nucleotides align to TRBD2. The receptor comes from a human donor with non-small cell lung cancer. This CDR3 is CASSAASGRAGTGELFF. CDR3 bases: TGTGCCAGCAGTGCCGCTAGCGGGAGGGCCGGAACCGGGGAGCTGTTTTTT.